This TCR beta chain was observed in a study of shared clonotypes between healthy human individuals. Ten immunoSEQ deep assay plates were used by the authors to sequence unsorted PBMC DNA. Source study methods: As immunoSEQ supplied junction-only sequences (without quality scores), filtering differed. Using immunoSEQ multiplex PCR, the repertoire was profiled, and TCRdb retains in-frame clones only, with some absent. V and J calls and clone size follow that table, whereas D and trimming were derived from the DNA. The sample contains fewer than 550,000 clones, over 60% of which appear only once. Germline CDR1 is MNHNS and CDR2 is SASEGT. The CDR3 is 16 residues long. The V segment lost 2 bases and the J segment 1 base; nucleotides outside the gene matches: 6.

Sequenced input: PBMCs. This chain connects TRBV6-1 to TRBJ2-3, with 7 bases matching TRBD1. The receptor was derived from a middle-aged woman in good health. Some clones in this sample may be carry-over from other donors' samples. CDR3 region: CASSESGTGGTDTQYF. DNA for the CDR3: TGTGCCAGCAGTGAAAGTGGCACAGGGGGCACAGATACGCAGTATTTT.